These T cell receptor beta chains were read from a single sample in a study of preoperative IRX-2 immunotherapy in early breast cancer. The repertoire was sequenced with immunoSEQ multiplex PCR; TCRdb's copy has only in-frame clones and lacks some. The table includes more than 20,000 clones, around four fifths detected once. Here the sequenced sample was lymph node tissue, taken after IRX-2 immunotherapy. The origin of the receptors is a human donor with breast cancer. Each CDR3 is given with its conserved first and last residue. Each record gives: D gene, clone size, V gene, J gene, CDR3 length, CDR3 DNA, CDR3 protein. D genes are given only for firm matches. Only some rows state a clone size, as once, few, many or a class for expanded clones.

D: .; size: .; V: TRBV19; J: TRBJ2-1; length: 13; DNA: TGTGCCAGTAGTATTCAGGGTCTGGGTGAGCAGTTCTTC; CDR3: CASSIQGLGEQFF
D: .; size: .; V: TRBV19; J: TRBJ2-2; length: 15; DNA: TGTGCCAGTAACCCGACGTACTCGAACACCGGGGAGCTGTTTTTT; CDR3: CASNPTYSNTGELFF
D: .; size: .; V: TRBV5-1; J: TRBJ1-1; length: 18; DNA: TGCGCCAGCAGCTTGTCGATGGCCCACGCAGGCGTAAACACTGAAGCTTTCTTT; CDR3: CASSLSMAHAGVNTEAFF
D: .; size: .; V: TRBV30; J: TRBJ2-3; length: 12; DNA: TGTGCCTGGGGGGTTGGCACAGATACGCAGTATTTT; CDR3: CAWGVGTDTQYF
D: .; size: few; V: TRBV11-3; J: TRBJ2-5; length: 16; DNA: TGTGCCAGCAGCTTATTTGATTGGGGGTACCAAGAGACCCAGTACTTC; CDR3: CASSLFDWGYQETQYF
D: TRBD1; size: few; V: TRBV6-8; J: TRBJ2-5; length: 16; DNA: TGTGCCAGCAGACGCGGAAGGGGGCCCTTCCAAGAGACCCAGTACTTC; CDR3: CASRRGRGPFQETQYF
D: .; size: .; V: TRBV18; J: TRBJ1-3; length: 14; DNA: TGTGCCAGCTCACCCCTGGACAGTGGTGACACCATATATTTT; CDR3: CASSPLDSGDTIYF
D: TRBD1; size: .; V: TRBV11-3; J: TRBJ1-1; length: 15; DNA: TGTGCCAGCACCCCCGGGGACAGCGGAGAGACTGAAGCTTTCTTT; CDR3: CASTPGDSGETEAFF
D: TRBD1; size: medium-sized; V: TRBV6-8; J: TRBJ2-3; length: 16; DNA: TGTGCCATCAGGGGGGACAGGGGGAGAAGCACAGATACGCAGTATTTT; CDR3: CAIRGDRGRSTDTQYF
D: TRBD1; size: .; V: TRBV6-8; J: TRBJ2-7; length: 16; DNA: TGTGCCAGCAGTTACTCCACAGGGGGCGCCTCCTACGAGCAGTACTTC; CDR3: CASSYSTGGASYEQYF
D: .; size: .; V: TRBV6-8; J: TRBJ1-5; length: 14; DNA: TGTGCCAGCAGTTACCGGGGCTACAATCAGCCCCAGCATTTT; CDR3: CASSYRGYNQPQHF
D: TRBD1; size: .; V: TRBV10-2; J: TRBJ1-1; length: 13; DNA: TGCGCCAGCAGACTTGACAGGGCCACTGAAGCTTTCTTT; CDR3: CASRLDRATEAFF
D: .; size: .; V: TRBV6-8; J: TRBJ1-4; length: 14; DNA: TGTGCCAGCAGGGAGGGGGGCAGTAGTGAAAAACTGTTTTTT; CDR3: CASREGGSSEKLFF
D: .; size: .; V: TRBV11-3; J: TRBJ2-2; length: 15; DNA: TGTGCCAGCAGCCAGCCGGGAACCAACACCGGGGAGCTGTTTTTT; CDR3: CASSQPGTNTGELFF
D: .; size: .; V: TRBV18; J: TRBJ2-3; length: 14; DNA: TGTGCCAGCTCACCAGGGCTGGGTCCAGATACGCAGTATTTT; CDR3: CASSPGLGPDTQYF
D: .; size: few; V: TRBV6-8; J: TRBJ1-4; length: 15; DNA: TGTGCCAGCAGTTACTCAGGGGAACAAGGGGAAAAACTGTTTTTT; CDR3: CASSYSGEQGEKLFF
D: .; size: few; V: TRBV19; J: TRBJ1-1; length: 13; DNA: TGTGCCAGTAGTAGCTCACCCCGAACTGAAGCTTTCTTT; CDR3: CASSSSPRTEAFF
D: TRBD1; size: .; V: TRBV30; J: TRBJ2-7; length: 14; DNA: TGTGCCTCCACGAGGACAGGGGGTAGCTACGAGCAGTACTTC; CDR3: CASTRTGGSYEQYF
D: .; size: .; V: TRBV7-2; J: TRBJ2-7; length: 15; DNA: TGTGCCAGCAGGCTAATGGGACTGAGTTCCTACGAGCAGTACTTC; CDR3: CASRLMGLSSYEQYF
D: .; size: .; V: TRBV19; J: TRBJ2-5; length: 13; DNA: TGTGCCACAGCCGTCGGGGGCCGGGAGACCCAGTACTTC; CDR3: CATAVGGRETQYF
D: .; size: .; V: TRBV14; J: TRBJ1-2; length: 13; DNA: TGTGCCAGCAGCCCAATGGTGAGAAGTGGCTACACCTTC; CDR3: CASSPMVRSGYTF
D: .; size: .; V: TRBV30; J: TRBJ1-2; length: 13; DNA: TGTGCCTGGACCGCTTTGAGGGCCTATGGCTACACCTTC; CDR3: CAWTALRAYGYTF
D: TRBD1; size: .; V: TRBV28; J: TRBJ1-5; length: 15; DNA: TGTGCCAGCAGGAGAGCGGACAGGGGCAATCAGCCCCAGCATTTT; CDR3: CASRRADRGNQPQHF
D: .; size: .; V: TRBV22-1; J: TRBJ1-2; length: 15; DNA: TGTGCCAGCAGTGACGGGACAGGGGACTACTATGGCTACACCTTC; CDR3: CASSDGTGDYYGYTF
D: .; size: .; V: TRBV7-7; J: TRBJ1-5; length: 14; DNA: TGTGCCAGCAGCTTGGCATCAAGCAATCAGCCCCAGCATTTT; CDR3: CASSLASSNQPQHF
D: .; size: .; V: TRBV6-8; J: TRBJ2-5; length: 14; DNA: TGTGCCAGCACTAGACGTGGTCGCCAAGAGACCCAGTACTTC; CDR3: CASTRRGRQETQYF
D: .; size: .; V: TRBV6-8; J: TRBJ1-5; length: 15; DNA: TGTGCCAGCAGATTAGGGGGTTATAGCAATCAGCCCCAGCATTTT; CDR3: CASRLGGYSNQPQHF
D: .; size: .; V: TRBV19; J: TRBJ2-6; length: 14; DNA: TGTGCCAGTGGACGGGACTCTGGGGCCAACGTCCTGACTTTC; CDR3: CASGRDSGANVLTF
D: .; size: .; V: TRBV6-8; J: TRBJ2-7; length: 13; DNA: TGTGCCAGCACGGGGCTAGTTTCCTACGAGCAGTACTTC; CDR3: CASTGLVSYEQYF
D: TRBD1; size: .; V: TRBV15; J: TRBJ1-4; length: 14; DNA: TGTGCCACCAGCGGGATGGACAGGGAAAAAAAACTGTTTTTT; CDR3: CATSGMDREKKLFF
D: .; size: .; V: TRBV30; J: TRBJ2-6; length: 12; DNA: TGTGCCTGGGATCTGGGGGCCAACGTCCTGACTTTC; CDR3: CAWDLGANVLTF
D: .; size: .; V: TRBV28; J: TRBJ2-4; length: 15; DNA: TGTGCCAGCAGTTTTGAGATCGGAGGGAAAAACATTCAGTACTTC; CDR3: CASSFEIGGKNIQYF
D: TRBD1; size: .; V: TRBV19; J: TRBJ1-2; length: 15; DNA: TGTGCCAGTAGTCCCTGGACAGGGCCAAACTATGGCTACACCTTC; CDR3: CASSPWTGPNYGYTF
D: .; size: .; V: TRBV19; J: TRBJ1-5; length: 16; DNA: TGTGCCAGTAGTACGAACAGGGCCCCTTCGTATAGGTCCCAGCATTTT; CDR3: CASSTNRAPSYRSQHF
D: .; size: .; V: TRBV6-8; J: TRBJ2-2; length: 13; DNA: TGTGCCAGCAGTCCCTCCCGAGTCGGGGAGCTGTTTTTT; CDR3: CASSPSRVGELFF
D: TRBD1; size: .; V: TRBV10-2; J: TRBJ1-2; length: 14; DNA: TGCGCCAGCAGTGGACAACAGGGGACGGGTGGCTACACCTTC; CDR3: CASSGQQGTGGYTF
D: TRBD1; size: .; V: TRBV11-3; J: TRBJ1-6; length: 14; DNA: TGTGCCAGCAGCTTGGGACAGGTCAAGTCACCCCTCCACTTT; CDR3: CASSLGQVKSPLHF
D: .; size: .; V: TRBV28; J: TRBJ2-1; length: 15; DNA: TGTGCCAGCAGTTTATACCCAAGCTCCTACAATGAGCAGTTCTTC; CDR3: CASSLYPSSYNEQFF
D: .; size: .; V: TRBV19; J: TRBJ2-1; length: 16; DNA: TGTGCCAGTAGTATAGATTCGGGCAGCTCCTACAATGAGCAGTTCTTC; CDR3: CASSIDSGSSYNEQFF
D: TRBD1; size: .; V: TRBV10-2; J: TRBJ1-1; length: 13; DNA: TGCGCCAGCAGTTCGACAGGGGGCTTTGAAGCTTTCTTT; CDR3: CASSSTGGFEAFF
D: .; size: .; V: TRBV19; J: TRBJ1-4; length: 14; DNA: TGTGCCAGTAGTGAATGGGGAGTTAATGAAAAACTGTTTTTT; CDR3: CASSEWGVNEKLFF
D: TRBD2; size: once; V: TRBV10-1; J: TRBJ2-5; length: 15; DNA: TGCGCCAGCAGTGAGGGGACTAGCGGGAGGGAGACCCAGTACTTC; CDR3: CASSEGTSGRETQYF
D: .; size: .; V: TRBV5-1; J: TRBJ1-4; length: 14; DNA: TGCGCCAGCAGCCAGTCGAATAAAGCTGAAAAACTGTTTTTT; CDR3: CASSQSNKAEKLFF
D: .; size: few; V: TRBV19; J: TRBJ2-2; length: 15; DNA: TGTGCCAGTACTAAAACGACAGGGAACACCGGGGAGCTGTTTTTT; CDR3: CASTKTTGNTGELFF
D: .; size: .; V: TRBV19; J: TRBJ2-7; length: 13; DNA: TGTGCCAGTAGTATAACGGCCACCACGGACAGGTACTTC; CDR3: CASSITATTDRYF
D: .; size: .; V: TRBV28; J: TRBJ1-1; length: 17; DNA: TGTGCCAGCAGTTCATCGGGCCGATCTGAGGGGAACACTGAAGCTTTCTTT; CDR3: CASSSSGRSEGNTEAFF
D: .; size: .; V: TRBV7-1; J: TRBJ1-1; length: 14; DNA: TGTGCCAGCAGCCGGGAGGGGCAGGGAGTACGAGCTTTCTTT; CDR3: CASSREGQGVRAFF
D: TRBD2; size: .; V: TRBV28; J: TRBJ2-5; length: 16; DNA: TGTGCCAGCTCCACTCGGGCTAGCGGGGGGTGGGAGACCCAGTACTTC; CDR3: CASSTRASGGWETQYF
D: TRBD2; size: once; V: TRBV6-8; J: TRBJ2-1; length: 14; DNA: TGTGCCAGCAGTGGGACTAGCGGGTACAATGAGCAGTTCTTC; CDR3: CASSGTSGYNEQFF
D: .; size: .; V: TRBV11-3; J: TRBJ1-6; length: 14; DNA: TGTGCCAGCAGCCCGGACTTCCTGAATTCACCCCTCCACTTT; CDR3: CASSPDFLNSPLHF
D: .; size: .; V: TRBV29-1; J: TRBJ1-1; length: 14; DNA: TGCAGCGTCGCTAGCCCCGGCCGGAACACTGAAGCTTTCTTT; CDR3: CSVASPGRNTEAFF
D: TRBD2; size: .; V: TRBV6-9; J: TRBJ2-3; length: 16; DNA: TGTGCCAGCAGATCGGGACTAGCGGGGGGCACAGATACGCAGTATTTT; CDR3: CASRSGLAGGTDTQYF
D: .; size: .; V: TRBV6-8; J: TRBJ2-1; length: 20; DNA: TGTGCCAGCAGACCTCCTCTCGGACAGCTACGGGAAAGCTCCTACAATGAGCAGTTCTTC; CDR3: CASRPPLGQLRESSYNEQFF
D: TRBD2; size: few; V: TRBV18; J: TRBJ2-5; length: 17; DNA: TGTGCCAGCTCACCGCCTAGCGGACTAGCGGGGAAAGAGACCCAGTACTTC; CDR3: CASSPPSGLAGKETQYF
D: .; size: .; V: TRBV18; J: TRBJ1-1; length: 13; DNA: TGTGCCAGCTCACCAACAGGGCCTACTGAAGCTTTCTTT; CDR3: CASSPTGPTEAFF
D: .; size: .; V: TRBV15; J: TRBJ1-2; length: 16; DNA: TGTGCCACCAGCAGAGCGCCTAACAGTCCCTTTGATGACTACACCTTC; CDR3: CATSRAPNSPFDDYTF
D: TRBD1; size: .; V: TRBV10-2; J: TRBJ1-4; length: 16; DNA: TGCGCCAGCAGTGATGGCAGGGGGCGAGGTGGTGAAAAACTGTTTTTT; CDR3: CASSDGRGRGGEKLFF
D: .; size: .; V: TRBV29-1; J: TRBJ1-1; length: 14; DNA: TGCAGCGTTGATATCGGGGGGCCCAGCACTGAAGCTTTCTTT; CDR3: CSVDIGGPSTEAFF